Listed below are T cell receptor beta chains from one sample, sequenced in a study of CD4 T cells in relation to SARS-CoV-2 and coronaviruses. No antigen has been identified for these receptors. Produced via immunoSEQ multiplex PCR; TCRdb's table is partial and in-frame only. The table records approximately 20,000 clones, approximately 72% of them present only once. The material sequenced was CD4+ T cells from PBMCs, cultured in vitro. The source of these receptors is a human donor in good health. The CDR3 runs from the conserved cysteine through the conserved F or W.

CDR3 length	V gene	J gene	CDR3 protein
15	TRBV5-6	TRBJ1-3	CASSSKGFSGNTIYF
15	TRBV6-6	TRBJ2-1	CASSYAGGTRNEQFF
14	TRBV2	TRBJ1-3	CASSEMVSGNTIYF
13	TRBV7-2	TRBJ2-7	CASSPGGFYEQYF
14	TRBV2	TRBJ2-2	CASSESPSTGELFF
13	TRBV3-1/TRBV3-2	TRBJ2-1	CASRGQTYNEQFF
13	TRBV6-5	TRBJ1-1	CASSFTGGTEAFF
15	TRBV7-2	TRBJ1-2	CASRTLAGGAWGYTF
14	TRBV2	TRBJ2-1	CASSKGQSNNEQFF
13	TRBV7-2	TRBJ2-3	CASSLLGADTQYF
14	TRBV11-3	TRBJ2-7	CASSLRGHSYEQYF
14	TRBV28	TRBJ1-3	CASSGGWSGNTIYF
16	TRBV7-6	TRBJ1-2	CASSPRLGGPLDGYTF
15	TRBV4-3	TRBJ1-4	CASSPTSGISEKLFF
14	TRBV6-5	TRBJ1-5	CASSYLGSNQPQHF
12	TRBV29-1	TRBJ2-5	CSVDTGQETQYF
13	TRBV6-5	TRBJ1-2	CASSPTGNYGYTF
15	TRBV18	TRBJ2-3	CASSRAPGNTDTQYF
17	TRBV9	TRBJ2-1	CASSTWTSGGVKDEQFF
20	TRBV4-3	TRBJ1-4	CASSQDVGGFLTANNEKLFF
15	TRBV27	TRBJ1-1	CASSPRSTGQSEAFF
15	TRBV23-1	TRBJ2-7	CASSHYRGRVIEQYF
18	TRBV7-6	TRBJ2-2	CASSLAMLADTNTGELFF
13	TRBV29-1	TRBJ2-3	CSATAQGLDTQYF
17	TRBV29-1	TRBJ2-2	CSVTHTRRGGAAGELFF
16	TRBV12-2	TRBJ2-1	CASRIRYRGKRDEQFF
20	TRBV3-1/TRBV3-2	TRBJ2-3	CASSQDPSGGALTSTDTQYF
14	TRBV29-1	TRBJ1-2	CSVAGQGQVYGYTF
14	TRBV7-2	TRBJ2-2	CASLAGDLTGELFF
13	TRBV28	TRBJ1-2	CASSLQGSYGYTF
13	TRBV12-5	TRBJ1-5	CASGLESNQPQHF
16	TRBV6-2/TRBV6-3	TRBJ1-6	CASSYRGGSYNSPLHF
14	TRBV5-4	TRBJ1-1	CASSLDRDNTEAFF
15	TRBV18	TRBJ1-3	CASSPPNNSGNTIYF
11	TRBV30	TRBJ2-7	CAGGYSYEQYF
17	TRBV7-6	TRBJ2-7	CASSLGVRGGTHYEQYF
14	TRBV18	TRBJ2-5	CASSQDDGRETQYF
14	TRBV11-2	TRBJ1-4	CASSLGQGNEKLFF
15	TRBV7-3	TRBJ2-1	CASSPLAASYNEQFF
14	TRBV6-5	TRBJ2-7	CASSPDGRGYEQYF
14	TRBV5-1	TRBJ2-2	CASSPGRDTGELFF
11	TRBV6-5	TRBJ2-5	CASRELETQYF
14	TRBV5-1	TRBJ2-3	CASSLAVPTDTQYF
13	TRBV30	TRBJ1-5	CAWSGGLNQPQHF
14	TRBV29-1	TRBJ1-5	CSVGTGTDNQPQHF
16	TRBV7-2	TRBJ2-7	CASSFAGTSGAYEQYF
12	TRBV6-5	TRBJ2-7	CASGRGLNEQYF
15	TRBV19	TRBJ2-2	CASRQGTGNTGELFF
13	TRBV4-3	TRBJ2-7	CASSQETWGEQYF
13	TRBV7-2	TRBJ2-5	CASSFLGKETQYF
14	TRBV7-9	TRBJ2-3	CASKLGANTDTQYF
14	TRBV7-2	TRBJ2-5	CASSLAGGGETQYF
16	TRBV18	TRBJ2-7	CASSLFPTGEISEQYF
13	TRBV2	TRBJ1-1	CASSRQGNTEAFF
14	TRBV11-2	TRBJ1-4	CASQIGFGGEKLFF
14	TRBV6-5	TRBJ2-3	CASRTGLAADTQYF
13	TRBV18	TRBJ1-4	CASSRGTNEKLFF